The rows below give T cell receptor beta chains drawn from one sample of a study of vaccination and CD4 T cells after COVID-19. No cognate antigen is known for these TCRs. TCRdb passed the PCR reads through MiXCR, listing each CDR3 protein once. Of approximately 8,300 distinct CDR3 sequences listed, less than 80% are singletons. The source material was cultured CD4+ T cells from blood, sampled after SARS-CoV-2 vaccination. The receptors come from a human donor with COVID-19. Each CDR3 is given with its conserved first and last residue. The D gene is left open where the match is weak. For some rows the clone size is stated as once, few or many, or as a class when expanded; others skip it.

TGTGCCAGCAGCCCGTCCTCTCAGCAGTACTTC	CASSPSSQQYF	.	.	11	TRBV14	TRBJ2-7
TGCAGTGCTAGACTAGCGGCAAACATTCAGTACTTC	CSARLAANIQYF	few	TRBD2	12	TRBV20-1	TRBJ2-4
TGTGCCAGCAGCTCGGGACAGCTAAATCAGCCCCAGCATTTT	CASSSGQLNQPQHF	.	TRBD1	14	TRBV7-9	TRBJ1-5
TGTGCCAGCAGCGTAGGGACTAGTAGAGAGACCCAGTACTTC	CASSVGTSRETQYF	once	TRBD2	14	TRBV9	TRBJ2-5
TGTGCCAGCAGTGATTTCGGACAGCCGGTATACGAGCAGTACTTC	CASSDFGQPVYEQYF	few	.	15	TRBV25-1	TRBJ2-7
TGCAGTGCTAGGGGGACAGGGCACACAGATACGCAGTATTTT	CSARGTGHTDTQYF	large	TRBD1	14	TRBV20-1	TRBJ2-3
TGTGCCATCAGCAGAGCCGGGACAGGGGTTGCCAATGAGCAGTTCTTC	CAISRAGTGVANEQFF	.	TRBD1	16	TRBV10-3	TRBJ2-1
TGTGCCAGCAGCCCCGGGACCTCATCCGATACGCAGTATTTT	CASSPGTSSDTQYF	once	.	14	TRBV2	TRBJ2-3
TGTGCCAGCAGCCCTTATCGGGATACGCAGTATTTT	CASSPYRDTQYF	.	.	12	TRBV11-2	TRBJ2-3
TGTGCCAGCAGCTTAAGGGTAGGGTCAGGGCTCTATGGCTACACCTTC	CASSLRVGSGLYGYTF	.	.	16	TRBV7-8	TRBJ1-2
TGCAGCGTTGGACAGGGGCAAGGCTACGAGCAGTACTTC	CSVGQGQGYEQYF	.	TRBD1	13	TRBV29-1	TRBJ2-7
TGTGCCAGTAGGGGACTAGCGGAGAGCACAGATACGCAGTATTTT	CASRGLAESTDTQYF	few	TRBD2	15	TRBV19	TRBJ2-3
TGCAGTGCTAGAGAGAGGGGGGGCAGGCAGCCCCAGCATTTT	CSARERGGRQPQHF	.	.	14	TRBV20-1	TRBJ1-5
TGCAGTGCTAGTGCGGGAGACAAGTTCACAGATACGCAGTATTTT	CSASAGDKFTDTQYF	.	TRBD2	15	TRBV20-1	TRBJ2-3
TGTGCCAGCACCCCGAGGGACACCCGCACAGATACGCAGTATTTT	CASTPRDTRTDTQYF	.	.	15	TRBV27	TRBJ2-3
TGTGCCAGCAGAAGCCCAGACAAAAACATTCAGTACTTC	CASRSPDKNIQYF	.	.	13	TRBV2	TRBJ2-4
TGTGCCAGCAGCTCGACGGGACAGGGGCCACATTTGGGGGAGACCCAGTACTTC	CASSSTGQGPHLGETQYF	.	TRBD1	18	TRBV5-6	TRBJ2-5
TGCAGTGCTACAGCCGGGACAGGGTATGGTGGCTACACCTTC	CSATAGTGYGGYTF	few	TRBD1	14	TRBV20-1	TRBJ1-2
TGTGCCAGCAGCTTAAACAGGGGATCTCTGGCTAACTATGGCTACACCTTC	CASSLNRGSLANYGYTF	.	TRBD1	17	TRBV7-6	TRBJ1-2
TGCAGTGCAAGGGACACTTTGAACACTGAAGCTTTCTTT	CSARDTLNTEAFF	.	.	13	TRBV20-1	TRBJ1-1
TGTGCCAGCAGCTTAGGCGCTTCCACAGATACGCAGTATTTT	CASSLGASTDTQYF	.	.	14	TRBV7-8	TRBJ2-3
TGTGCCAGCAAAACAGGGTTCTCCTACAATGAGCAGTTCTTC	CASKTGFSYNEQFF	.	.	14	TRBV6-1	TRBJ2-1
TGCAGTGCTAGGGCGGGGGGGCTGGCGAGCAATCAGCCCCAGCATTTT	CSARAGGLASNQPQHF	few	.	16	TRBV20-1	TRBJ1-5
TGTGCCACCATACCGAGCGGGACACCAACTCCCTACAATGAGCAGTTCTTC	CATIPSGTPTPYNEQFF	.	.	17	TRBV6-1	TRBJ2-1
TGTGCCAGCAGTGCAGCGTCCACGAGTAGCAATCAGCCCCAGCATTTT	CASSAASTSSNQPQHF	.	.	16	TRBV6-1	TRBJ1-5
TGTGCCAGCGGCGGGACAGATCGATTTCAGCCCCAGCATTTT	CASGGTDRFQPQHF	.	TRBD1	14	TRBV27	TRBJ1-5
TGTGCCAGCAGCGTAGGTAAAGGGAGTGAGACCCAGTACTTC	CASSVGKGSETQYF	.	.	14	TRBV9	TRBJ2-5
TGTGCCAGCAGCCGGGACGGCTATGGCTACACCTTC	CASSRDGYGYTF	.	.	12	TRBV7-9	TRBJ1-2
TGTGCCAGCAGTCGCTCGGGTGGCGGGGGCTACACCTTC	CASSRSGGGGYTF	hyperexpanded	.	13	TRBV27	TRBJ1-2
TGTGCCACCAGCAGAGATCAGGGAGGTTACAATGAGCAGTTCTTC	CATSRDQGGYNEQFF	.	.	15	TRBV15	TRBJ2-1
TGCAGTGCTAGACCGAGAGGGTCCTATAATTCACCCCTCCACTTT	CSARPRGSYNSPLHF	few	.	15	TRBV20-1	TRBJ1-6
TGTGCCAGCAGTTACGATGCGCTCCAACGGGTAGATACGCAGTATTTT	CASSYDALQRVDTQYF	.	.	16	TRBV6-2/TRBV6-3	TRBJ2-3
TGTGCCAGCAGCTATGATCCCGGGACGGAGAACTATGGCTACACCTTC	CASSYDPGTENYGYTF	few	.	16	TRBV7-2	TRBJ1-2
TGTGCCAGCAGCCGGGGGGGGACAGACTTAAGCAATCAGCCCCAGCATTTT	CASSRGGTDLSNQPQHF	.	TRBD1	17	TRBV9	TRBJ1-5
TGTGCCAGCAGCGAGGGGGGGCTGCCCAATTCACCCCCCCACTTT	CASSEGGLPNSPPHF	.	.	15	TRBV9	TRBJ1-6
TGCAGTGCTAGACTAGGGGCCGGTTGGGGGGACACTGAAGCTTTCTTT	CSARLGAGWGDTEAFF	.	.	16	TRBV20-1	TRBJ1-1
TGTGCCAGCAGCTTCTTAGCGAACACTGAAGCTTTCTTT	CASSFLANTEAFF	few	.	13	TRBV7-9	TRBJ1-1